Each of the 8 T cell receptor beta chains below was sequenced from the same sample in a study of beta chain features in type 1 diabetes. The authors reverse transcribed all of the isolated RNA, so sequencing captured expressed TCRB transcripts. TCRdb's copy holds only in-frame clones and misses some; the assay was immunoSEQ multiplex PCR. The table records about 180,000 clones, 13% of them present only once. Sequenced sample: central memory CD4+ T cells from blood. The origin of the receptors is a woman aged 18-29 years in good health.

V usage is TRBV6-6 and J usage is TRBJ1-2, with 12 bases identical to TRBD1. The trim removed 8 bases at V and 7 bases at J, leaving 11 bases unmatched. Germline CDR1 reads MNHNY; CDR2 reads SVGAGI (reference sequence). This CDR3 is built from 15 residues. CDR3 bases: TGTGCCAGCTGCTCAGGGGACAGGGGGCTAAGTGGCTACACCTTC. Translated, it gives CASCSGDRGLSGYTF.

The chain couples TRBV6-6 to TRBJ2-3, with 13 bases matching TRBD2. The CDR3 is made up of 12 amino acids. CDR1 is MNHNY and CDR2 is SVGAGI in the germline V gene (reference sequence). CDR3 residues: CGTSGSTDTQYF. DNA of the CDR3: TGTGGGACTAGCGGGAGTACAGATACGCAGTATTTT.

This clone was found a few times. This CDR3 is CASSTTMGSGRAQDTQYF. CDR3 DNA sequence: TGTGCCAGCAGCACCACCATGGGGAGCGGGAGGGCGCAAGATACGCAGTATTTT. J is TRBJ2-3 and V is TRBV9, with 10 positions matching TRBD2. V lost 4 bases and J lost 5; bases outside the gene matches: 16. This CDR3 spans 18 amino acids. In germline, CDR1 is SGDLS, CDR2 YYNGEE.

The rearrangement uses TRBV2 and TRBJ1-2; no clear D. The CDR3 loop spans 13 amino acids. Looked up from germline, CDR1 is SNHLY and CDR2 is FYNNEI. The V end lost 7 bases, the J end lost 2 bases, and 11 bases lay between the germline ends. CDR3 in amino acids: CASTIQSNYGYTF. The CDR3 DNA reads TGTGCCAGCACCATACAGAGCAACTATGGCTACACCTTC.

V usage is TRBV10-3 and J usage is TRBJ2-1; 9 nucleotides agree with TRBD2. The CDR3 totals 17 residues. Germline V gene lookup returns CDR1 ENHRY and CDR2 SYGVKD. V gave up 8 bases and J gave up 3 bases; unmatched junction bases: 14. The CDR3 loop reads CAIGGLRASGVYNEQFF. Written as DNA, the CDR3 is TGTGCCATCGGGGGGCTTCGGGCTAGCGGGGTCTACAATGAGCAGTTCTTC.

This clone showed up just a few times. V is TRBV27 and J is TRBJ1-4; D unresolved. Trimming cost V 6 bases and J 8 bases, with 13 bases left between them. Germline lookup yields CDR1 MNHEY and CDR2 SMNVEV (reference sequence). This CDR3 is built from 13 residues. The CDR3 reads CASSTTIGEKLFF. CDR3 nucleotide sequence: TGTGCCAGCAGCACCACCATCGGGGAAAAACTGTTTTTT.

This chain connects TRBV29-1 to TRBJ1-2; D ambiguous. The CDR3 length is 11 residues. V was cut by 4 bases and J by 6 bases, with 9 bases left in between. Looked up from germline, CDR1 is SQVTM and CDR2 is ANQGSEA. The CDR3 nucleotides are TGCAGCGTTGGTCCCCCAGATGGCTACACCTTC. The encoded protein is CSVGPPDGYTF.

This clone has a handful of counts. Other DNA sequences in the sample encode the same CDR3. This chain connects TRBV9 to TRBJ2-7, with a weak D call TRBD2 (5 bases). This CDR3 contains 14 residues. Trimming removed 2 bases at V and 2 bases at J, with 11 bases between. Germline V gene data show CDR1 as SGDLS and CDR2 as YYNGEE. The CDR3 nucleotides read TGTGCCAGCAGCGTGGGAACGGGGACCTACGAGCAGTACTTC. Protein: CASSVGTGTYEQYF.